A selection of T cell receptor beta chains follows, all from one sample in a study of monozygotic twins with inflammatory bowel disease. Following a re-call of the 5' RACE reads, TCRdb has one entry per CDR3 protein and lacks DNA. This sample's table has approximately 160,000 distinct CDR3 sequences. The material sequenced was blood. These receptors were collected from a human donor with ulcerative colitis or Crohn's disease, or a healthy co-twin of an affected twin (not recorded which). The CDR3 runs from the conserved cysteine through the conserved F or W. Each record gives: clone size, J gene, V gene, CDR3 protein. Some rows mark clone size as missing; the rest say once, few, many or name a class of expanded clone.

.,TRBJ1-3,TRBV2,CASSETLHSGNTIYF
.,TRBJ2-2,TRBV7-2,CASSFIAPNTGELFF
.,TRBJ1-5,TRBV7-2,CASSLGDRETPQHF
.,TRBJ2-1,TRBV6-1,CASSLGPALNEQFF
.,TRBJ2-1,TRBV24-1,CATSDGGFGNEQFF
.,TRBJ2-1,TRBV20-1,CSALAGSGSSYNEQFF
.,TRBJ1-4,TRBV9,CASSVRGGANEKLCF
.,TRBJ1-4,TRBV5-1,CASSLAAGANEKLFF
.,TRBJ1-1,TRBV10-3,CAITPDRDTEAFF
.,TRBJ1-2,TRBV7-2,CASSLGEGGLNYGYTF
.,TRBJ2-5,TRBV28,CASSQDRGYGTQYF
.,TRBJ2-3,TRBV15,CATNPGHTDTQYF
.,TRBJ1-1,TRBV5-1,CASSPWPNTEAFF
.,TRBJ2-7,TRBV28,CASRVTGGDYEQYF
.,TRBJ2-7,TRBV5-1,CASRPTPGRSYEQYF
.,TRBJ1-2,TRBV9,CASSPRAQNYGYTF
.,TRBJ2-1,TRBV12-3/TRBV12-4,CASSSPKASGRRYEQFF
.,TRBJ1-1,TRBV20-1,CSARDPGTGGLSTEAFF
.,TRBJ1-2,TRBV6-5,CASRTGLYGYTF
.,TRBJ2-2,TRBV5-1,CASSSTLAGGATGELFF
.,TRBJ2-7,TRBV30,CATPFLGFYEQYF
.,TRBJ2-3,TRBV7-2,CASSLSGTSGRTDTQYF
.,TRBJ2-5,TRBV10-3,CAISEGTRLYQETQYF
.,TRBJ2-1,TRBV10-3,CAIRDSVSLYNEQFF
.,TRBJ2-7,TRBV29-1,CSVEVGGRWEQYF
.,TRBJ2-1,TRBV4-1,CASSPKDLSNEQFF
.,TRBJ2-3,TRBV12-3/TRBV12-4,CASSPGQGEGTDTQYF
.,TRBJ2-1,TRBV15,CATSRGTYSYNEQFF
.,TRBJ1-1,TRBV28,CATTVNTEAFF
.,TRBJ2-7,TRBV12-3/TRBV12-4,CASGFSYEQYF
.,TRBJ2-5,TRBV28,CASSRTDQETQYF
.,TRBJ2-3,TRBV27,CASSFEGQGQDTQYF
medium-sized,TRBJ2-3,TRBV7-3,CASSSSTDTQYF
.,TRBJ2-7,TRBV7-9,CASSRRDLYEQYF
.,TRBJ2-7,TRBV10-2,CASSLSTGEQYF
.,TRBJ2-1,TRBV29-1,CSVGGLAGRSYNEQFF
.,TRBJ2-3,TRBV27,CASMMAGGNTDTQYF
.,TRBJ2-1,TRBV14,CASSQIGFSGSSYNEQFF
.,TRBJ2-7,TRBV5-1,CASSLGRGRAEQYF
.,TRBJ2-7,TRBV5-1,CASSLEGGGPDEQYF